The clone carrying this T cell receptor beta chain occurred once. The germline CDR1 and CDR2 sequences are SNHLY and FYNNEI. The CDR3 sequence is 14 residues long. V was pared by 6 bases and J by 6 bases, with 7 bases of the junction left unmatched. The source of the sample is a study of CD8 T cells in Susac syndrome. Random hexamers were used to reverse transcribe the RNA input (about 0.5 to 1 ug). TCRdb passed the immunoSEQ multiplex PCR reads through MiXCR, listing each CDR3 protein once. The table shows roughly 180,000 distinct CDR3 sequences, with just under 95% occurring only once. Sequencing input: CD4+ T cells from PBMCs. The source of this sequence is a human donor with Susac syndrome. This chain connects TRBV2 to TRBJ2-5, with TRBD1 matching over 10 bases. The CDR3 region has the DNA TGTGCCAGCAGCGAGACAGGGGGCACAAAGACCCAGTACTTC. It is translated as CASSETGGTKTQYF.